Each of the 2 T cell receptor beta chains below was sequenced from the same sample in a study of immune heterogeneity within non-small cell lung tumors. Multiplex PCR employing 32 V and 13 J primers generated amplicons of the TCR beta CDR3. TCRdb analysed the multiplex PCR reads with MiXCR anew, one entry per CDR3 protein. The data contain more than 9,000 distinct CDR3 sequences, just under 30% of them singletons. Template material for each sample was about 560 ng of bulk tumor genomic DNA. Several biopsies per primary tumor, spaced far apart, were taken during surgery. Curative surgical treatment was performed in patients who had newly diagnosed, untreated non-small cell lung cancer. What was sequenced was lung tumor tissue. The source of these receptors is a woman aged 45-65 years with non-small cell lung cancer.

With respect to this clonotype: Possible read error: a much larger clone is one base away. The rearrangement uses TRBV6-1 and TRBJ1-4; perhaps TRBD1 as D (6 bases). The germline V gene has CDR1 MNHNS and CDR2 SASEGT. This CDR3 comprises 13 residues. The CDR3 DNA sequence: TGTGTCAGCAGTGAACAGGGCGGGGAAAAACTGTTTTTT. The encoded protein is CVSSEQGGEKLFF.

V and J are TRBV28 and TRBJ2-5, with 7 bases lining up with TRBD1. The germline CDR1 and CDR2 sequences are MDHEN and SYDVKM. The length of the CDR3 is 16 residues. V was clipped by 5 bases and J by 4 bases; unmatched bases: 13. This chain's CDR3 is CASSPPPQGSAETQYF. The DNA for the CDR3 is TGTGCCAGCAGTCCCCCCCCACAGGGGTCGGCAGAGACCCAGTACTTC.